These 18 T cell receptor beta chains came from one sample sequenced in a study of human T cells and chemical hapten exposure. Time point noted: patch test 3, about 24 weeks after DPC sensitization. Specified treatment: therapeutic diphenylcyclopropenone sensitization with weekly scalp DPC. TCRdb re-derived calls from the RACE reads in MiXCR, one entry per CDR3 protein. The table has more than 85,000 distinct CDR3 sequences, roughly a third seen once. The sample here was whole blood, taken in connection with sensitization to the hapten diphenylcyclopropenone (DPC). The receptor set was obtained from a man aged 40-49 years with alopecia areata. Some clones in this sample may be carry-over from other donors' samples.

This clonotype has more than one count but fewer than ten. The chain employs TRBV29-1 and TRBJ2-1; 8 positions match TRBD2. The V gene's germline CDR1 is SQVTM and CDR2 ANQGSEA. The CDR3 runs 15 residues. The V segment lost 2 bases and the J segment 6 bases; nucleotides outside the gene matches: 9. CDR3 sequence: CSVEQREHTFNEQFF. The CDR3 DNA reads TGCAGCGTTGAACAGCGGGAGCATACGTTCAATGAGCAGTTCTTC.

V and J are TRBV20-1 and TRBJ2-5; the D gene is possibly TRBD2 (6 bases). Germline CDR1 is DFQATT and CDR2 is SNEGSKA (reference sequence). V dropped 5 bases and J dropped 4 bases, with 14 bases sitting between them. The CDR3 covers 13 residues. This chain's CDR3 is CSAGGVPRETQYF. CDR3 sequence (DNA): TGCAGTGCTGGAGGGGTGCCTCGAGAGACCCAGTACTTC.

This clonotype has just a few counts. The CDR3 nucleotides are TGCAGCGTTGCGAGCGGCCCTAGCACAGATACGCAGTATTTT. Protein product: CSVASGPSTDTQYF. The chain uses TRBV29-1 and TRBJ2-3, with D maybe TRBD2 (5 bases). CDR1 and CDR2 from the germline V gene are SQVTM and ANQGSEA. V lost 4 bases and J lost 0, with 11 bases in between. This CDR3 comprises 14 residues.

V gene TRBV20-1 combines with J gene TRBJ2-7; 10 bases are a match to TRBD2. The CDR3 is 14 amino acids. The germline V gene encodes CDR1 DFQATT and CDR2 SNEGSKA (reference sequence). The ends lost 2 bases at V and 1 base at J; junction bases unmatched: 2. Written as DNA, the CDR3 is TGCAGTGCTAGACCTAGCGGGGGATCCTACGAGCAGTACGTC. Residues: CSARPSGGSYEQYV.

The chain employs TRBV6-6 and TRBJ1-4; D is unclear. V was clipped by 0 bases and J by 5 bases, with 16 bases between them. The CDR3 is 17 amino acids. Per germline, CDR1 MNHNY and CDR2 SVGAGI (reference sequence). The CDR3 is CASSYSLRIPGNEKLFF. The CDR3 DNA reads as TGTGCCAGCAGTTACTCACTTCGAATCCCCGGGAATGAAAAACTGTTTTTT.

V and J are TRBV29-1 and TRBJ1-1; TRBD1 matches at 7 bases. The V gene's germline CDR1 is SQVTM and CDR2 ANQGSEA. The CDR3 runs to 13 residues. The V segment lost 1 base and the J segment 6 bases; nucleotides outside the gene matches: 5. Written as DNA, the CDR3 is TGCAGCGTTGAAGTGCGGACAGGATCTGAAGCTTTCTTT. It specifies CSVEVRTGSEAFF.

This rearrangement joins TRBV29-1 to TRBJ1-6; perhaps TRBD1 as D (6 bases). This CDR3 is built from 18 residues. The germline V gene encodes CDR1 SQVTM and CDR2 ANQGSEA. Trimming left V 1 base short and J 6 bases short, with 22 bases between. CDR3 loop: CSVEANRGGATGNSPLHF. The CDR3 nucleotides are TGCAGCGTTGAAGCTAATCGGGGGGGCGCGACGGGTAATTCACCCCTCCACTTT.

This rearrangement joins TRBV5-5 to TRBJ2-5, with D maybe TRBD2 (5 bases). The CDR3 contains 14 residues. V dropped 2 bases and J dropped 0 bases, with 8 bases sitting between them. Germline V gene data show CDR1 as SGHKS and CDR2 as YYEKEE (reference sequence). The CDR3 loop reads CASSFAGNQETQYF. The CDR3 bases are TGTGCCAGCAGCTTCGCCGGGAACCAAGAGACCCAGTACTTC.

V gene TRBV5-4 combines with J gene TRBJ2-7; 7 nucleotides line up with TRBD2. This CDR3 spans 15 amino acids. Unmatched junction bases numbered 14, after V lost 7 bases and J lost 4 bases. Germline values: CDR1 SGHNT, CDR2 YYREEE (reference sequence). The CDR3 coding sequence is TGTGCCAGCGAACGGGAGGCCTCCGGCGGGTACGAGCAGTACTTC. It encodes CASEREASGGYEQYF.

The rearrangement joins TRBV7-2 to TRBJ2-5; D might be TRBD1 or TRBD2, each matching 5 bases. This CDR3 has 17 residues. The V gene's germline CDR1 is SGHTA and CDR2 FQGNSA. V was clipped by 0 bases and J by 5 bases, with 19 bases between them. The CDR3 loop reads CASSLAGSWGIGETQYF. In DNA, the CDR3 is TGTGCCAGCAGCTTAGCGGGGTCGTGGGGGATTGGGGAGACCCAGTACTTC.

Remarks on this clonotype: The junction differs from germline at one of its ends, possibly a read error. The chain employs TRBV29-1 and TRBJ1-1; no clear D. The CDR3 sequence is 13 residues long. The germline V gene has CDR1 SQVTM and CDR2 ANQGSEA. The CDR3 protein is CSVVIGPNTEAFF. The CDR3 region has the DNA TGCAGCGTTGTAATAGGGCCAAACACCGAAGCTTTCTTT. The variable domain in full, with the rest retrieved from reference TRBV29-1 and TRBJ1-1, is SAVISQKPSRDICQRGTSLTIQCQVDSQVTMMFWYRQQPGQSLTLIATANQGSEATYESGFVIDKFPISRPNLTFSTLTVSNMSPEDSSIYLCSVVIGPNTEAFFGQGTRLTVV.

This clonotype was found once. This chain links TRBV6-2 or TRBV6-3 with TRBJ1-1; no definite D call. V was trimmed by 6 bases and J by 3 bases, leaving 11 bases between them. The CDR3 consists of 13 residues. Germline CDR1 is MNHEY and CDR2 is SVGEGT. The CDR3: CASREMWDTEAFF. CDR3 coding DNA: TGTGCCAGCAGGGAAATGTGGGACACTGAAGCTTTCTTT.

The rearrangement joins TRBV10-3 to TRBJ2-3; TRBD2 agrees at 10 bases. V was pared by 4 bases and J by 4 bases, with 17 bases of the junction left unmatched. The length of the CDR3 is 19 residues. Germline V gene lookup returns CDR1 ENHRY and CDR2 SYGVKD. The CDR3 loop reads CAISVKITGSSGSPDTQYF. CDR3 sequence (DNA): TGTGCCATCAGTGTAAAGATTACAGGGTCTAGCGGGAGCCCAGATACGCAGTATTTT.

The V and J genes are TRBV7-2 and TRBJ1-4; 8 bases align to TRBD1. The germline gives CDR1 SGHTA, CDR2 FQGNSA. Trimming took 5 bases from V and 8 from J; bases not matched to a gene: 7. The CDR3 has 14 amino acids. DNA of the CDR3: TGTGCCAGCAGCGAAGACAGGGGTGGCGAAAAACTGTTTTTT. Its protein product is CASSEDRGGEKLFF.

This clonotype was observed a handful of times. V and J are TRBV20-1 and TRBJ2-3, with 13 bases aligning to TRBD2. There are 16 residues in the CDR3. The ends lost 0 bases at V and 7 bases at J; junction bases unmatched: 7. Germline V lookup: CDR1 DFQATT, CDR2 SNEGSKA (reference sequence). The CDR3 DNA sequence: TGCAGTGCTAGAGAGCCCACTAGCGGGAGGGCAAATACGCAGTATTTT. Amino acids: CSAREPTSGRANTQYF.

The table lists this clonotype with many counts. This chain uses TRBV11-2 with TRBJ2-3; the match to TRBD1 covers 8 bases. The CDR3 runs to 17 residues. The germline gives CDR1 SGHAT, CDR2 FQNNGV. The V segment lost 2 bases and the J segment 9 bases; nucleotides outside the gene matches: 16. The CDR3 reads CASSLTWDRTRRQTQYF. The CDR3 DNA reads as TGTGCCAGCAGCTTAACGTGGGACAGGACCCGTCGCCAAACGCAGTATTTT.

This clonotype was observed a few times. The genes are TRBV28 and TRBJ2-7; D may match TRBD1 or TRBD2 (5 bases each). Germline V gene data show CDR1 as MDHEN and CDR2 as SYDVKM. The V gene lost 5 bases and the J gene lost 2 bases, with 13 bases spanning the gap. This CDR3 spans 14 amino acids. CDR3 DNA: TGTGCCAGCAGTCCCGGGACCCGGACCTACGAGCAGTACGTC. Translating gives CASSPGTRTYEQYV.

The chain couples TRBV5-1 to TRBJ2-5, with 12 bases identical to TRBD2. The CDR3 has 15 residues. Trimming at V came to 5 bases and at J to 4 bases, leaving 6 bases not matched to a gene. Germline-derived CDR1 and CDR2 are SGHRS and YFSETQ. CDR3 in amino acids: CASSPRLAGVETQYF. DNA of the CDR3: TGCGCCAGCAGTCCCCGACTAGCGGGAGTAGAGACCCAGTACTTC.